The 14 T cell receptor beta chains below were found in one sample sequenced in a study of PD-L1 blockade in urothelial cancer. Profiled with immunoSEQ multiplex PCR; TCRdb holds only in-frame clones, not every one. The data contain approximately 110,000 clones, about 85% of them singletons. The source material was PBMCs, sampled around atezolizumab (anti-PD-L1) treatment. All receptors come from a man aged 45-60 years with urothelial cancer.

The rearrangement links TRBV12-5 to TRBJ2-3, with D unclear. V was pared by 2 bases and J by 8 bases, with 5 bases between. Germline V gene sequence: CDR1 LGHNT, CDR2 FRNRAP. CDR3 length: 11 amino acids. The CDR3 DNA follows: TGTGCTAGTGGTTTGTCGGGTACGCAGTATTTT. Encoded protein: CASGLSGTQYF.

This clone was counted between two and nine times. This chain joins TRBV7-9 and TRBJ2-7; a possible D gene is TRBD1 (5 bases). CDR1 and CDR2 (germline): SEHNR, FQNEAQ (reference sequence). The CDR3 consists of 15 residues. V lost 1 base to trimming and J lost 6 bases, with 16 bases between them. CDR3 coding DNA: TGTGCCAGCAGCTTAGTACGGCAGGGCATAGGCGAGCAGTACTTC. It yields the protein CASSLVRQGIGEQYF.

The chain employs TRBV14 and TRBJ2-5; D might be TRBD1 (6 bases). The CDR3 is 15 residues long. V gave up 0 bases and J gave up 2 bases, with 10 bases separating them. Germline CDR1 is SGHDN and CDR2 is FVKESK. The CDR3 region has the DNA TGTGCCAGCAGCCAAGAGGGACACTATCAAGAGACCCAGTACTTC. Protein: CASSQEGHYQETQYF.

The chain links TRBV5-1 to TRBJ2-2; 8 nucleotides agree with TRBD2. The CDR3 spans 13 residues. Germline CDR1 is SGHRS and CDR2 is YFSETQ. With V trimmed by 6 bases and J by 6 bases, 4 bases remained unmatched. In DNA form, the CDR3 reads TGCGCCAGCAAACCAGCGGGAGCCGGGGAGCTGTTTTTT. It yields the protein CASKPAGAGELFF.

J is TRBJ1-1 and V is TRBV5-5; 7 bases agree with TRBD1. Per germline, CDR1 SGHKS and CDR2 YYEKEE (reference sequence). Trimming took 2 bases from V and 2 from J; bases not matched to a gene: 6. The CDR3 extends over 15 amino acids. CDR3 bases: TGTGCCAGCAGCTTTGCCGACAGGGATAACACTGAAGCTTTCTTT. This gives the protein CASSFADRDNTEAFF.

J is TRBJ2-7 and V is TRBV27; 7 bases map to TRBD1. This CDR3 has 15 residues. Germline V gives CDR1 MNHEY, CDR2 SMNVEV (reference sequence). V was clipped by 2 bases and J by 6 bases; unmatched bases: 10. The CDR3 DNA reads TGTGCCAGCAGTTTACAAGGACAGGTAGTGAGCGAGCAGTACTTC. Protein product: CASSLQGQVVSEQYF.

The V and J genes are TRBV28 and TRBJ2-1, with 7 bases matching TRBD2. The CDR3 sequence is 14 residues long. The germline CDR1 and CDR2 sequences are MDHEN and SYDVKM. The V segment lost 6 bases and the J segment 1 base; nucleotides outside the gene matches: 3. In DNA form, the CDR3 reads TGTGCCAGCAGGGATAGCGGGTCCTACAATGAGCAGTTCTTC. Protein sequence: CASRDSGSYNEQFF.

V gene TRBV9 combines with J gene TRBJ1-6; possible D gene TRBD1, 6 bases. V was trimmed by 0 bases and J by 6 bases, leaving 16 bases between them. The CDR3 extends over 17 amino acids. Germline CDR1 SGDLS, CDR2 YYNGEE. DNA of the CDR3: TGTGCCAGCAGCGTAGAAGGCCAGGGGCTGCCTAATTCACCCCTCCACTTT. Its protein product is CASSVEGQGLPNSPLHF.

The rearrangement joins TRBV6-6 to TRBJ2-4; perhaps TRBD1 as D (6 bases). The germline gives CDR1 MNHNY, CDR2 SVGAGI (reference sequence). The CDR3 consists of 16 residues. V shed 5 bases and J shed 2 bases, with 16 bases lying between them. The CDR3: CASSPPATGTKNIQYF. The CDR3 DNA sequence: TGTGCCAGCAGTCCACCCGCAACAGGGACCAAAAACATTCAGTACTTC.

The rearrangement joins TRBV19 to TRBJ2-7; 9 nucleotides agree with TRBD1. There are 16 residues in the CDR3. V lost 5 bases to trimming and J lost 3 bases; unmatched junction nucleotides: 11. Germline V gives CDR1 LNHDA, CDR2 SQIVND (reference sequence). The CDR3 nucleotides are TGTGCCAGTAGTCTAACCACAGGGGGCGGGAACTACGAGCAGTACTTC. It translates to CASSLTTGGGNYEQYF.

The chain joins TRBV7-9 to TRBJ2-3; D remains ambiguous. V gave up 1 base and J gave up 3 bases, with 14 bases separating them. The CDR3 spans 16 residues. Per germline, CDR1 SEHNR and CDR2 FQNEAQ (reference sequence). The CDR3 region is CASSLGNSDSTDTQYF. The CDR3 DNA sequence: TGTGCCAGCAGCTTAGGTAACAGTGATTCTACAGATACGCAGTATTTT.

This clone was seen only once. The rearrangement links TRBV28 to TRBJ2-7; D is perhaps TRBD2 (5 bases). V was clipped by 6 bases and J by 4 bases, with 10 bases between them. The CDR3 covers 12 residues. Germline V gene data show CDR1 as MDHEN and CDR2 as SYDVKM. The CDR3, as DNA: TGTGCCAGCAGGACGGGGATATACGAGCAGTACTTC. This translates into CASRTGIYEQYF.

J is TRBJ2-1 and V is TRBV28; TRBD2 matches at 10 bases. Germline lookup yields CDR1 MDHEN and CDR2 SYDVKM. The CDR3 has 15 amino acids. J lost 6 bases, V lost 5 bases, and 7 bases had no gene match. CDR3 sequence (DNA): TGTGCCAGCAGTCAACTAGCGGGACGGGCCAATGAGCAGTTCTTC. Its translation: CASSQLAGRANEQFF. Based on the CDR3 plus reference TRBV28 and TRBJ2-1, the full variable domain is DVKVTQSSRYLVKRTGEKVFLECVQDMDHENMFWYRQDPGLGLRLIYFSYDVKMKEKGDIPEGYSVSREKKERFSLILESASTNQTSMYLCASSQLAGRANEQFFGPGTRLTVL.

The chain combines TRBV7-3 with TRBJ2-3, with 7 bases aligning to TRBD1. The V and J ends lost 3 bases and 7 bases, in that order; junction bases with no gene match: 7. The CDR3 loop spans 14 amino acids. Germline V gene lookup returns CDR1 SGHTA and CDR2 FQGTGA. CDR3 sequence: CASSLSTGPNTQYF. CDR3 DNA: TGTGCCAGCAGCTTGTCGACAGGGCCAAATACGCAGTATTTT.